This entry lists 32 T cell receptor beta chains sequenced from one sample in a study of T cells after yellow fever vaccination. MiXCR was run by TCRdb on the 5' RACE reads, yielding one entry per CDR3 protein. This repertoire shows 300,000 to 450,000 distinct CDR3 sequences, 8.1% found once; its top ten account for approximately 15%. Material: PBMCs, obtained about 41 days after the first yellow fever vaccination. The receptors shown here come from a man aged 18 to 35 who received the YFV17D yellow fever vaccine.

This clonotype was recorded a few times. The J gene is TRBJ1-5, the V gene TRBV6-5; D is uncertain. Trimming removed 0 bases at V and 2 bases at J, with 11 bases between. CDR1 is MNHEY and CDR2 is SVGAGI in the germline V gene. The CDR3 has 16 amino acids. The CDR3 here is CASSYSKRRGNQPQHF. The CDR3 DNA follows: TGTGCCAGCAGTTACTCTAAGAGACGAGGCAATCAGCCCCAGCATTTT.

V and J are TRBV20-1 and TRBJ2-5; the match to TRBD2 covers 9 bases. J was trimmed by 7 bases and V by 5 bases; bases with no gene match: 11. This CDR3 has 14 residues. Germline-derived CDR1 and CDR2 are DFQATT and SNEGSKA (reference sequence). The CDR3 here is CSASRTSAGGTQYF. The CDR3 nucleotides read TGCAGTGCTTCCCGGACTAGCGCGGGCGGGACCCAGTACTTC.

A few counts support this clonotype. The chain combines TRBV6-2 or TRBV6-3 with TRBJ2-7, with D unresolved. Trimming removed 6 bases from V and 0 bases from J, with 18 bases in between. The CDR3 has 16 amino acids. From germline, CDR1 is MNHEY and CDR2 SVGEGT. The CDR3 DNA sequence: TGTGCCAGCAGCCCGATTAAAGGCGGCGTCTCCTACGAGCAGTACTTC. Its protein product is CASSPIKGGVSYEQYF.

The sample holds a few counts of this clonotype. The chain employs TRBV9 and TRBJ2-1, with D perhaps matching TRBD2 (6 bases). The CDR3 runs to 15 residues. The ends were cut back, 0 bases at V and 2 bases at J, with 9 bases in the middle. CDR1 and CDR2 from the germline V gene are SGDLS and YYNGEE. The CDR3 protein is CASSVVGLPYNEQFF. The CDR3, as DNA: TGTGCCAGCAGCGTAGTGGGACTCCCCTACAATGAGCAGTTCTTC.

The chain employs TRBV28 and TRBJ2-7, with D possibly called TRBD1 or TRBD2 (5 bases each). Trimming shortened V by 4 bases and J by 2 bases, and 12 bases separated the two germline ends. The CDR3 contains 14 residues. CDR1 MDHEN and CDR2 SYDVKM come from the germline V gene. This CDR3 is CASSYRDHAYEQYV. The CDR3 DNA follows: TGTGCCAGCAGTTACCGGGACCATGCCTACGAGCAGTACGTC.

Many counts were recorded for this clonotype. The chain uses TRBV7-2 and TRBJ2-5, with D hard to call. V was shortened by 7 bases and J by 2 bases, with 5 bases between the two germline ends. Germline loops: CDR1 SGHTA, CDR2 FQGNSA. The CDR3 is made up of 11 amino acids. The CDR3 loop reads CASTLQETQYF. The CDR3 region has the DNA TGTGCCAGCACGCTGCAAGAGACCCAGTACTTC.

In DNA form, the CDR3 reads TGTGCCAGCAGCTCACTAGCGGATCACCAAGAGACCCAGTACTTC. This translates into CASSSLADHQETQYF. The chain is built from TRBV12-3 or TRBV12-4 and TRBJ2-5, with TRBD2 identical over 8 bases. Unmatched junction bases numbered 6, after V lost 6 bases and J lost 0 bases. This CDR3 is 15 amino acids long.

The V and J genes are TRBV12-3 or TRBV12-4 and TRBJ2-1, with 9 bases lining up with TRBD1. There are 15 residues in the CDR3. V was clipped by 6 bases and J by 5 bases; unmatched bases: 8. This CDR3 reads CASRTRQGVDNEQFF. In nucleotides, the CDR3 is TGTGCCAGCAGGACCAGACAGGGGGTGGACAATGAGCAGTTCTTC.

The chain has TRBV4-1 and TRBJ1-4; 7 bases line up with TRBD1. Germline CDR1 MGHRA, CDR2 YSYEKL. CDR3 length: 14 amino acids. V lost 4 bases and J lost 8; bases outside the gene matches: 7. In DNA, the CDR3 is TGCGCCAGCAGCCGACAGGGTCGAGACGAAAAACTGTTTTTT. Translated: CASSRQGRDEKLFF.

This clonotype has only a few counts. V gene TRBV12-3 or TRBV12-4 combines with J gene TRBJ2-4; D perhaps matches TRBD1 (5 bases). The V and J ends lost 5 bases and 3 bases respectively, with 11 bases between them. The CDR3 is 14 amino acids. The CDR3 region is CASSLAGYKNIQYF. Here the CDR3 DNA reads TGTGCCAGCAGTCTCGCAGGGTACAAAAACATTCAGTACTTC.

The chain combines TRBV5-5 with TRBJ1-5; weak D call: TRBD1 (5 bases). Trimming removed 4 bases at V and 5 bases at J, with 22 bases between. Germline values: CDR1 SGHKS, CDR2 YYEKEE (reference sequence). The CDR3 has 17 residues. DNA for the CDR3: TGTGCCAGCAGCCCCCGATGGGACCCAACCGGGGATCAGCCCCAGCATTTT. It yields the protein CASSPRWDPTGDQPQHF.

This clonotype was recorded a few times. The chain links TRBV4-2 to TRBJ2-5, with 9 bases lining up with TRBD2. This CDR3 region has 17 residues. Trimming took 1 base from V and 1 from J; bases not matched to a gene: 7. Germline-derived CDR1 and CDR2 are LGHNA and YNFKEQ. In DNA, the CDR3 is TGTGCCAGCAGCCAAGGTCTGGATAGCGGGGGCCAAGAGACCCAGTACTTC. It encodes CASSQGLDSGGQETQYF.

This clonotype was observed a few times. The chain is built from TRBV5-1 and TRBJ2-2; TRBD1 matches at 9 bases. After removal of 4 bases from V and 5 bases from J, the junction contained 6 bases not matched to a gene. The length of the CDR3 is 15 residues. CDR1 and CDR2 (germline): SGHRS, YFSETQ. CDR3 DNA sequence: TGCGCCAGCAGCCCGGGACAGGGCGGGACCGGGGAGCTGTTTTTT. Translation: CASSPGQGGTGELFF.

The chain couples TRBV6-2 or TRBV6-3 to TRBJ2-7; D might be TRBD1 (5 bases). The CDR3 runs to 12 residues. The V end was cut by 4 bases, the J end by 2 bases, with 6 bases between. Looked up from germline, CDR1 is MNHEY and CDR2 is SVGEGT. The CDR3: CASSSRAYEQYV. DNA for the CDR3: TGTGCCAGCAGTTCCAGGGCCTACGAGCAGTACGTC.

The V call is TRBV5-1, the J call TRBJ1-2; TRBD1 is a possible D gene (5 bases). Trimming cost V 5 bases and J 0 bases, with 11 bases left between them. This CDR3 contains 14 residues. Germline V gene sequence: CDR1 SGHRS, CDR2 YFSETQ. CDR3 in amino acids: CASRTDLANYGYTF. CDR3 nucleotide sequence: TGCGCCAGCAGGACAGACCTAGCTAACTATGGCTACACCTTC.

This clonotype was seen many times. V and J are TRBV7-8 and TRBJ1-2, with D perhaps matching TRBD1 (6 bases). Germline V gene lookup returns CDR1 SGHVS and CDR2 FQNEAQ. The CDR3 sequence is 14 residues long. V lost 3 bases to trimming and J lost 2 bases, with 10 bases between them. This CDR3 reads CASSLLGGNYGYTF. The DNA of the CDR3 is TGTGCCAGCAGCTTGTTGGGGGGCAACTATGGCTACACCTTC.

This clonotype was counted between two and nine times. The gene calls are TRBV19 and TRBJ2-7; D might be TRBD1 (5 bases). The V and J ends lost 1 base and 3 bases respectively, with 16 bases between them. CDR3 length equals 16 residues. In germline, CDR1 is LNHDA, CDR2 SQIVND (reference sequence). The CDR3 protein is CASSIGGGRAIYEQYF. The CDR3 region has the DNA TGTGCCAGTAGTATAGGAGGCGGCAGGGCGATCTACGAGCAGTACTTC.

The sample holds a few counts of this clonotype. The chain uses TRBV5-1 and TRBJ2-5; 7 bases match TRBD1. The CDR3 consists of 14 residues. Germline lookup yields CDR1 SGHRS and CDR2 YFSETQ. The V gene end was trimmed by 4 bases and the J gene end by 1 base; junction bases not matched to a gene: 4. In nucleotides, the CDR3 is TGCGCCAGCAGCGGGGGACAGCCCCAAGAGACCCAGTACTTC. Amino acid sequence: CASSGGQPQETQYF.

As regards this clonotype: A much larger clone differs by one base, so this may be a read error. The chain uses TRBV6-5 and TRBJ2-3; TRBD2 agrees at 11 bases. The CDR3 covers 17 residues. Germline V CDR1 and CDR2: MNHEY, SVGAGI. CDR3 DNA: TGTGCCTGCAGTTACTCGAATAGCGGGGGGGCGGTAGATACGCAGTATTTT. The encoded protein is CACSYSNSGGAVDTQYF.

Many counts were recorded for this clonotype. V and J are TRBV19 and TRBJ1-1, with a tentative D call TRBD1 (5 bases). V was clipped by 5 bases and J by 4 bases, with 11 bases between them. CDR3 length equals 13 residues. The germline V gene encodes CDR1 LNHDA and CDR2 SQIVND (reference sequence). CDR3: CASSPQGPTEAFF. For the CDR3, the DNA is TGTGCCAGTAGTCCCCAGGGCCCCACTGAAGCTTTCTTT.

This clonotype was counted ten times or more. The chain uses TRBV11-2 and TRBJ2-7; a weak D match, TRBD2 (6 bases). CDR1 SGHAT and CDR2 FQNNGV come from the germline V gene. V lost 5 bases and J lost 2, with 10 bases in between. This CDR3 comprises 13 residues. CDR3 residues: CASSPTGAYEQYF. CDR3 nucleotide sequence: TGTGCCAGCAGCCCCACGGGAGCCTACGAGCAGTACTTC.

A single count supports this clonotype. J is TRBJ2-6 and V is TRBV5-5, with D perhaps matching TRBD1 (6 bases). This CDR3 has 16 amino acids. The germline V gene has CDR1 SGHKS and CDR2 YYEKEE (reference sequence). Trimming left V 2 bases short and J 3 bases short, with 12 bases between. The CDR3 DNA is TGTGCCAGCAGCTTCGTAGGGGGACATGGGGCCAACGTCCTGACTTTC. As protein: CASSFVGGHGANVLTF.

This clonotype was counted a few times. The rearrangement links TRBV15 to TRBJ2-2, with D unclear. From germline, CDR1 is LNHNV and CDR2 YYDKDF (reference sequence). Trimming took off 0 bases at V and 8 bases at J, with 7 bases between the two ends. The CDR3 spans 13 residues. This CDR3 reads CATSREYVGELFF. CDR3 nucleotide sequence: TGTGCCACCAGCAGAGAATATGTGGGGGAGCTGTTTTTT.

This clonotype was counted only a few times. The V gene is TRBV29-1, the J gene TRBJ2-7, with 7 positions matching TRBD1. The V segment lost 4 bases and the J segment 0 bases; nucleotides outside the gene matches: 0. The CDR3 covers 12 residues. CDR1 SQVTM and CDR2 ANQGSEA come from the germline V gene. The chain's CDR3 is CSVGDSSYEQYV. Here the CDR3 DNA reads TGCAGCGTTGGGGACAGCTCCTACGAGCAGTACGTC.

The sample holds a few counts of this clonotype. The V and J genes are TRBV2 and TRBJ1-2, with 8 nucleotides matching TRBD1. In germline, CDR1 is SNHLY, CDR2 FYNNEI. This CDR3 comprises 17 residues. Trimming cost V 8 bases and J 0 bases; bases outside gene matches: 14. The DNA of the CDR3 is TGTGCCAGCGATGAGCCGAACCCGGGACAGGCTAACTATGGCTACACCTTC. It yields the protein CASDEPNPGQANYGYTF.

This clonotype turned up a few times. CDR3 in DNA: TGTGCCAGCAGCCCCGGGGAATTGCGGCCTTACAATGAGCAGTTCTTC. It yields the protein CASSPGELRPYNEQFF. The V and J genes are TRBV7-9 and TRBJ2-1; the D gene is possibly TRBD2 (5 bases). Germline V lookup: CDR1 SEHNR, CDR2 FQNEAQ (reference sequence). This CDR3 comprises 16 residues. Trimming pared 5 bases from V and 4 bases from J, leaving 18 bases between.

This clonotype was recorded at least ten times. The chain combines TRBV5-1 with TRBJ2-7; D is undetermined. Deletions cut 4 bases from V and 7 bases from J, with 9 bases between. CDR1 is SGHRS and CDR2 is YFSETQ in the germline V gene. The CDR3 consists of 11 residues. The CDR3 here is CASSPLGEQYF. The CDR3 DNA reads as TGCGCCAGCAGCCCCCTCGGAGAGCAGTACTTC. The variable domain in full, with the rest retrieved from reference TRBV5-1 and TRBJ2-7, is KAGVTQTPRYLIKTRGQQVTLSCSPISGHRSVSWYQQTPGQGLQFLFEYFSETQRNKGNFPGRFSGRQFSNSRSEMNVSTLELGDSALYLCASSPLGEQYFGPGTRLTVT.

This clonotype came up many times. The chain couples TRBV6-2 or TRBV6-3 to TRBJ2-1; unclear D gene. The ends were cut back, 4 bases at V and 3 bases at J, with 4 bases in the middle. The CDR3 covers 12 residues. Per the germline V gene, CDR1 is MNHEY and CDR2 is SVGEGT. CDR3 region: CASSSNYNEQFF. The CDR3 DNA follows: TGTGCCAGCAGTTCAAACTACAATGAGCAGTTCTTC.

The chain combines TRBV7-9 with TRBJ2-7, with TRBD2 matching over 12 bases. The CDR3 contains 16 residues. V lost 3 bases, J lost 2 bases, and 5 bases stayed unmatched. Per the germline V gene, CDR1 is SEHNR and CDR2 is FQNEAQ (reference sequence). CDR3 bases: TGTGCCAGCAGCTTCTGGACTAGCGGGGCCACCTACGAGCAGTACTTC. It encodes CASSFWTSGATYEQYF.

V and J are TRBV12-3 or TRBV12-4 and TRBJ2-1, with D perhaps matching TRBD2 (6 bases). The V end was cut by 6 bases, the J end by 9 bases, with 21 bases between. The CDR3 consists of 15 residues. The CDR3 is CASSTAPGEEVEQFF. The CDR3 DNA reads TGTGCCAGCAGCACCGCCCCGGGGGAGGAGGTTGAGCAGTTCTTC.

This clonotype was recorded at least ten times. CDR3 loop: CSVAGVPYNEQFF. The CDR3 bases are TGCAGCGTTGCAGGGGTTCCCTACAATGAGCAGTTCTTC. V and J are TRBV29-1 and TRBJ2-1; tentatively, D is TRBD1 (6 bases). The CDR3 loop spans 13 amino acids. Germline V gene data show CDR1 as SQVTM and CDR2 as ANQGSEA. Between the trimmed V and J ends, which lost 4 bases and 2 bases, there was a span of 9 bases.

This clonotype was counted a few times. For the CDR3, the DNA is TGTGCCAGCAGCCAAGCCCGGGACAGGGCGTCCGGAAACACCATATATTTT. Protein sequence: CASSQARDRASGNTIYF. The gene calls are TRBV14 and TRBJ1-3; 9 bases are shared with TRBD1. V gave up 1 base and J gave up 4 bases; unmatched junction bases: 8. Germline CDR1 SGHDN, CDR2 FVKESK. This CDR3 spans 17 amino acids.